This T cell receptor beta chain was sequenced during a study of cytomegalovirus exposure and HLA in healthy donors. Findings and caveats of the study: Accurate HLA-A and HLA-B prediction from TCR beta sequences was reported for most subjects. More than 150 TCR beta chains were listed as cytomegalovirus-associated. An Asian-associated ancestry cluster reportedly showed fewer N-insertions than the roughly 700-donor mean in a later analysis.

The CDR3 loop spans 13 amino acids. Trimming removed 4 bases from V and 1 base from J, with 10 bases in between. Germline V gives CDR1 SQVTM, CDR2 ANQGSEA. On this clone: The antigen is not known.

The PCR contained 60 Vbeta and 13 Jbeta primers. Only in-frame clones appear in the TCRdb table, and some are missing; sequencing was by immunoSEQ multiplex PCR. The table has 95,000 to 110,000 clones, 65% to 80% seen once. The source is a woman under 30 in good health and CMV-seropositive. The chain links TRBV29-1 to TRBJ1-1, with a tentative D call TRBD1 (5 bases). The sample was PBMCs. This CDR3 is CSVARQPNTEAFF. The CDR3 DNA is TGCAGCGTTGCTCGACAGCCGAACACTGAAGCTTTCTTT.